Here is one T cell receptor beta chain with its context. Its cognate antigen is unknown. PCR used 60 Vbeta primers and 13 Jbeta primers. This table comes from immunoSEQ multiplex PCR, and its TCRdb copy is limited to in-frame clones, with some not included. The sample has 230,000 or so clones, about 90% seen once; the top ten hold 1.5% to 2%. Trimming removed 3 bases from V and 4 bases from J; junction bases left unmatched: 7. CDR3 length: 15 amino acids. Per germline, CDR1 SGHNT and CDR2 YYREEE (reference sequence). This sample was taken from a study of cytomegalovirus exposure and HLA in healthy donors. Notes on the study in general: Researchers counted around 180 TCR beta chains as cytomegalovirus-associated.

This chain uses TRBV5-4 with TRBJ1-3, with TRBD1 matching over 7 bases. Sequencing was performed on PBMCs. The receptor's source is a girl aged 2 to 9 in good health and CMV-seronegative. This CDR3 is CASSSNWGQGNTIYF. CDR3 nucleotide sequence: TGTGCCAGCAGCTCCAACTGGGGACAGGGAAACACCATATATTTT.